A single sample is the source of the 6 T cell receptor beta chains below, sequenced in a study of OX40 agonist ivuxolimab in advanced cancers. Only in-frame clones appear in the TCRdb table, and some are missing; sequencing was by immunoSEQ multiplex PCR. The sample carries 72,000 or so clones, about four fifths recorded once. The sequenced sample was CD4+ or CD8+ T cells sorted from blood, obtained in a trial of the OX40 agonist ivuxolimab. These receptor sequences come from an adult with an advanced solid tumor such as melanoma, head and neck, liver or kidney cancer.

This sequence joins TRBV6-6 and TRBJ2-1; 10 nucleotides match TRBD2. V trimming: 7 bases; J trimming: 9 bases; junction bases outside the gene matches: 12. The CDR3 runs 15 residues. Germline values: CDR1 MNHNY, CDR2 SVGAGI (reference sequence). Written as DNA, the CDR3 is TGTGCCAGCATTCCGAGGTTAGCGGGGGGCAGTGAGCAGTTCTTC. It is translated as CASIPRLAGGSEQFF.

CDR3 in DNA: TGTGCCAGCTCCCGTCAGGGAGTCGACACTGAAGCTTTCTTT. It specifies CASSRQGVDTEAFF. This chain links TRBV18 with TRBJ1-1, with D possibly matching TRBD1 (5 bases). From germline, CDR1 is KGHSH and CDR2 LQKENI. Deletions cut 6 bases from V and 3 bases from J, with 14 bases between. CDR3 size: 14 residues.

The chain couples TRBV7-2 to TRBJ1-3, with 9 bases identical to TRBD1. The germline CDR1 and CDR2 sequences are SGHTA and FQGNSA. The V and J ends lost 5 bases and 2 bases, in that order; junction bases with no gene match: 7. This CDR3 is built from 16 residues. CDR3 amino acids: CASSRDRARPGNTIYF. The CDR3 nucleotides are TGTGCCAGCAGCAGGGACAGGGCCAGACCTGGAAACACCATATATTTT.

The rearrangement joins TRBV5-1 to TRBJ2-7, with 8 nucleotides matching TRBD1. Germline trimming cut 3 bases from V and 6 bases from J; bases unmatched to any gene: 11. Germline lookup yields CDR1 SGHRS and CDR2 YFSETQ. There are 15 residues in the CDR3. The CDR3 nucleotides are TGCGCCAGCAGCTCCGACAGGGGCCTGTTGGGCGAGCAGTACTTC. Its translation: CASSSDRGLLGEQYF.

The rearrangement joins TRBV9 to TRBJ2-1; a weak D match, TRBD2 (6 bases). V was trimmed by 0 bases and J by 8 bases, leaving 15 bases between them. Germline CDR1 SGDLS, CDR2 YYNGEE. This CDR3 spans 15 amino acids. The CDR3 loop reads CASSVGLGGLHEQFF. CDR3 nucleotide sequence: TGTGCCAGCAGCGTAGGGTTGGGAGGATTGCATGAGCAGTTCTTC.

The chain employs TRBV2 and TRBJ1-1, with unresolved D. CDR3 length: 12 residues. Germline V lookup: CDR1 SNHLY, CDR2 FYNNEI. V lost 4 bases and J lost 4, with 7 bases in between. CDR3 bases: TGTGCCAGCAGTGGACCGAGCACTGAAGCTTTCTTT. Translating gives CASSGPSTEAFF.